This passage covers 20 T cell receptor beta chains from one sample sequenced in a study of T cell responses to AZD1222 COVID-19 vaccine. The protocol was immunoSEQ multiplex PCR, while the TCRdb copy is restricted to in-frame clones and leaves out a portion. The sample consists of approximately 150,000 clones, about 90% of them appearing once. The input for sequencing was peripheral blood, taken on day 0 of AZD1222 vaccination. The origin of the receptors is an adult in good health.

This rearrangement joins TRBV7-3 to TRBJ2-1, with D possibly TRBD2 on 5 matching bases. The CDR3 has 15 amino acids. Trimming removed 4 bases from V and 7 bases from J, with 17 bases in between. Germline-derived CDR1 and CDR2 are SGHTA and FQGTGA. CDR3 amino acids: CASSSGSGEENEQFF. DNA for the CDR3: TGTGCCAGCAGCTCGGGATCCGGAGAGGAAAATGAGCAGTTCTTC.

V is TRBV9 and J is TRBJ2-7; D remains unclear. CDR1 and CDR2 (germline): SGDLS, YYNGEE. This CDR3 has 13 residues. Trimming took off 0 bases at V and 2 bases at J, with 6 bases between the two ends. The CDR3 spells CASSVATAYEQYF. CDR3 nucleotides: TGTGCCAGCAGCGTAGCTACGGCCTACGAGCAGTACTTC.

J is TRBJ2-2 and V is TRBV7-8, with 10 bases lining up with TRBD1. The V and J ends lost 2 bases and 2 bases, in that order; junction bases with no gene match: 5. The CDR3 extends over 17 amino acids. Germline CDR1 and CDR2: SGHVS and FQNEAQ. CDR3 nucleotide sequence: TGTGCCAGCAGCTTATCAGACAGGGGGCTCAACACCGGGGAGCTGTTTTTT. As protein: CASSLSDRGLNTGELFF.

This clone occurred once. This sequence joins TRBV7-2 and TRBJ1-3; D call uncertain. CDR1 and CDR2 (germline): SGHTA, FQGNSA. The CDR3 consists of 15 residues. The V gene lost 7 bases and the J gene lost 0 bases, with 13 bases spanning the gap. The CDR3 coding sequence is TGTGCCAGCACCCTCGCAAGCCACTCTGGAAACACCATATATTTT. The encoded protein is CASTLASHSGNTIYF.

The rearrangement joins TRBV7-2 to TRBJ2-1; TRBD1 matches at 7 bases. The CDR3 length is 18 residues. V lost 3 bases, J lost 4 bases, and 15 bases stayed unmatched. Germline V CDR1 and CDR2: SGHTA, FQGNSA. CDR3 residues: CASSLALGQERRYNEQFF. The CDR3 nucleotides read TGTGCCAGCAGCTTGGCTCTCGGACAGGAAAGGAGATACAATGAGCAGTTCTTC.

This clone was observed a single time. The chain employs TRBV11-2 and TRBJ2-1; D not certain. Germline V CDR1 and CDR2: SGHAT, FQNNGV. V was trimmed by 5 bases and J by 10 bases, leaving 15 bases between them. The CDR3 sequence is 13 residues long. The CDR3 region has the DNA TGTGCCAGCAGCGACCGACTGGTGGGAGAGCAGTTCTTC. Translating it yields CASSDRLVGEQFF.

The rearrangement links TRBV6-2 or TRBV6-3 to TRBJ1-5; D uncertain. The CDR3 loop spans 16 amino acids. Germline lookup yields CDR1 MNHEY and CDR2 SVGEGT. Trimming shortened V by 0 bases and J by 4 bases, and 13 bases separated the two germline ends. The CDR3 nucleotides read TGTGCCAGCAGTTACTCCTCCCGGGGAGGTAATCAGCCCCAGCATTTT. It translates to CASSYSSRGGNQPQHF.

V usage is TRBV30 and J usage is TRBJ1-6; D remains ambiguous. V was clipped by 3 bases and J by 8 bases, with 2 bases between them. CDR3 size: 10 residues. Germline V gene lookup returns CDR1 GTSNPN and CDR2 SVGIG (reference sequence). The CDR3 DNA follows: TGTGCCTGGAGGGATTCACCCCTCCACTTT. Translation gives CAWRDSPLHF.

The rearrangement uses TRBV5-1 and TRBJ1-1; maybe TRBD1 (5 bases). Trimming took 3 bases from V and 1 from J, leaving 10 bases between them. From germline, CDR1 is SGHRS and CDR2 YFSETQ. The CDR3 totals 14 residues. The CDR3 sequence is CASSSQVTNTEAFF. The DNA for the CDR3 is TGCGCCAGCAGCTCACAGGTTACGAACACTGAAGCTTTCTTT.

The chain combines TRBV5-1 with TRBJ1-6; 7 positions agree with TRBD1. V dropped 3 bases and J dropped 7; count of bases not matched to a gene: 16. The CDR3 covers 18 residues. CDR1 and CDR2 (germline): SGHRS, YFSETQ. CDR3: CASSYSSAGTAVNSPLHF. As DNA, the CDR3 is TGCGCCAGCAGCTACTCCTCCGCCGGGACAGCTGTAAATTCACCCCTCCACTTT.

The rearrangement links TRBV4-1 to TRBJ1-5, with D perhaps TRBD1 (5 bases). The CDR3 runs to 14 residues. The germline V gene has CDR1 MGHRA and CDR2 YSYEKL. V was clipped by 2 bases and J by 2 bases, with 7 bases between them. The CDR3 coding sequence is TGCGCCAGCAGCCAAACAGGCCGCAATCAGCCCCAGCATTTT. Protein product: CASSQTGRNQPQHF.

A few counts support this clone. The chain couples TRBV2 to TRBJ1-5; the match to TRBD1 covers 8 bases. The germline V gene has CDR1 SNHLY and CDR2 FYNNEI. V shed 6 bases, J shed 4 bases, and the junction held 2 bases outside the gene matches. CDR3 length: 13 residues. For the CDR3, the DNA is TGTGCCAGCAGAGGGACAGGAAATCAGCCCCAGCATTTT. As protein: CASRGTGNQPQHF.

In its sample, this clone was seen a few times. The chain combines TRBV15 with TRBJ1-4; a possible D gene is TRBD1 (6 bases). There are 14 residues in the CDR3. Trimming cost V 1 base and J 7 bases, with 10 bases left between them. Germline-derived CDR1 and CDR2 are LNHNV and YYDKDF (reference sequence). The CDR3, as DNA: TGTGCCACCAGCAGAGTGGGGGGCGGTGAAAAACTGTTTTTT. It yields the protein CATSRVGGGEKLFF.

This chain joins TRBV6-2 or TRBV6-3 and TRBJ1-5, with a tentative D call TRBD1 (6 bases). The germline V and J ends were trimmed by 6 bases and 8 bases, with 17 bases remaining between them. This CDR3 comprises 14 residues. The germline gives CDR1 MNHEY, CDR2 SVGEGT. The DNA of the CDR3 is TGTGCCAGCAGCCCGCTCTTAGGGGGGAAGCCCCAGCATTTT. Protein product: CASSPLLGGKPQHF.

The chain combines TRBV7-9 with TRBJ1-2; D remains unclear. Germline CDR1 is SEHNR and CDR2 is FQNEAQ (reference sequence). This CDR3 is 12 amino acids long. V lost 3 bases, J lost 8 bases, and 10 bases lay in between. Here the CDR3 reads CASSLLGEGYTF. CDR3 DNA: TGTGCCAGCAGCTTGCTAGGTGAGGGCTACACCTTC. The whole variable domain, filled in from reference TRBV7-9 and TRBJ1-2, reads DTGVSQNPRHKITKRGQNVTFRCDPISEHNRLYWYRQTLGQGPEFLTYFQNEAQLEKSRLLSDRFSAERPKGSFSTLEIQRTEQGDSAMYLCASSLLGEGYTFGSGTRLTVV.

This chain connects TRBV19 to TRBJ2-1; 7 positions match TRBD2. This CDR3 contains 15 residues. The ends lost 1 base at V and 2 bases at J; junction bases unmatched: 2. Germline values: CDR1 LNHDA, CDR2 SQIVND (reference sequence). CDR3 nucleotide sequence: TGTGCCAGTAGTATAGTGGCGGGAGCCTACAATGAGCAGTTCTTC. Translation: CASSIVAGAYNEQFF.

The chain employs TRBV29-1 and TRBJ1-2; possibly TRBD1 for D (6 bases). Trimming removed 3 bases from V and 4 bases from J, with 12 bases in between. The CDR3 consists of 13 residues. From germline, CDR1 is SQVTM and CDR2 ANQGSEA. CDR3 in DNA: TGCAGCGTTGATTCCGGGACACTCTATGGCTACACCTTC. Translated: CSVDSGTLYGYTF.

The chain carries TRBV2 and TRBJ1-6, with 10 bases lining up with TRBD1. The V gene end was trimmed by 2 bases and the J gene end by 9 bases; junction bases not matched to a gene: 10. In germline, CDR1 is SNHLY, CDR2 FYNNEI. CDR3 size: 17 residues. This chain's CDR3 is CASSEMTGGGFSSPLHF. The CDR3 region has the DNA TGTGCCAGCAGTGAAATGACAGGGGGCGGTTTTAGTTCACCCCTCCACTTT.

The chain uses TRBV9 and TRBJ2-1; the match to TRBD1 covers 12 bases. The V segment lost 4 bases and the J segment 9 bases; nucleotides outside the gene matches: 8. Germline values: CDR1 SGDLS, CDR2 YYNGEE. The CDR3 is 15 residues long. The CDR3 DNA sequence: TGTGCCAGCAGCTTGGGACAGGGGGCTACAGGTGAGCAGTTCTTC. This encodes CASSLGQGATGEQFF.

The genes are TRBV7-9 and TRBJ1-1; D might be TRBD1 (5 bases). The CDR3 is made up of 13 amino acids. CDR1 and CDR2 from the germline V gene are SEHNR and FQNEAQ (reference sequence). V lost 11 bases and J lost 2, with 15 bases in between. In DNA, the CDR3 is TGTGCCGGGGGGGACGGTTTTAACACTGAAGCTTTCTTT. Encoded protein: CAGGDGFNTEAFF.